Below are 8 T cell receptor beta chains sequenced from a single sample in a study of cytomegalovirus exposure and HLA in healthy donors. The PCR used 60 Vbeta and 13 Jbeta primers. The method was immunoSEQ multiplex PCR; TCRdb's version includes in-frame clones alone and lacks a portion of them. Of 100,000 to 150,000 clones listed, around 81% are singletons. The specimen was PBMCs. Every receptor here comes from a female donor in good health and CMV-seronegative.

The V call is TRBV19, the J call TRBJ2-2; TRBD1 matches 7 bases. The V gene end was trimmed by 5 bases and the J gene end by 0 bases; junction bases not matched to a gene: 9. Germline V gene data show CDR1 as LNHDA and CDR2 as SQIVND (reference sequence). The CDR3 length is 17 residues. The CDR3 DNA sequence: TGTGCCAGTAGTGGAATACCCGGGACAGCGAACACCGGGGAGCTGTTTTTT. Translation gives CASSGIPGTANTGELFF.

The V and J genes are TRBV4-1 and TRBJ2-5; D is perhaps TRBD2 (5 bases). CDR3 length: 17 amino acids. The V end was cut by 3 bases, the J end by 4 bases, with 21 bases between. Germline lookup yields CDR1 MGHRA and CDR2 YSYEKL. The CDR3 sequence: CASSHKGFSEKRETQYF. In nucleotides, the CDR3 is TGCGCCAGCAGCCATAAGGGATTTAGCGAGAAAAGAGAGACCCAGTACTTC.

The count of this clone is one. This chain joins TRBV10-1 and TRBJ2-5; 8 bases line up with TRBD1. The J call may be faulty, since TRBJ2-7 better matches the DNA end. The germline CDR1 and CDR2 sequences are WNHNN and SYGVQD (reference sequence). The CDR3 has 15 residues. CDR3 bases: TGCGCCAGCAGTGAGTCGGGGACAGGCTCCTACGAGCAGTACTTC. Protein product: CASSESGTGSYEQYF.

V usage is TRBV6-4 and J usage is TRBJ1-1, with 11 bases fitting TRBD1. Per the germline V gene, CDR1 is MRHNA and CDR2 is SNTAGT. The J segment lost 4 bases and the V segment lost 5 bases, leaving 6 bases of the junction unmatched. The CDR3 has 15 amino acids. The CDR3 DNA is TGTGCCAGCAGTCCTGGTGGGACAGGGGGCACTGAAGCTTTCTTT. It codes for CASSPGGTGGTEAFF.

This sequence joins TRBV6-6 and TRBJ2-7; D not certain. This CDR3 spans 14 amino acids. The V gene's germline CDR1 is MNHNY and CDR2 SVGAGI (reference sequence). With 0 bases removed from V and 0 bases from J, the gap between germline ends came to 6 bases. The CDR3 region is CASSYSPSSYEQYF. DNA of the CDR3: TGTGCCAGCAGTTACTCACCTAGCTCCTACGAGCAGTACTTC.

The chain employs TRBV6-4 and TRBJ2-1, with D unresolved. V was cut by 7 bases and J by 3 bases, with 22 bases left in between. Looked up from germline, CDR1 is MRHNA and CDR2 is SNTAGT. This CDR3 has 17 residues. The CDR3: CASILSLGARHYNEQFF. CDR3 coding DNA: TGTGCCAGCATCCTTTCGTTAGGTGCTAGGCACTACAATGAGCAGTTCTTC.

The V and J genes are TRBV2 and TRBJ2-1; D possibly corresponds to TRBD1 (5 bases). The CDR3 is 13 amino acids. Germline V gives CDR1 SNHLY, CDR2 FYNNEI. The germline V and J ends were trimmed by 4 bases and 5 bases, with 9 bases remaining between them. As DNA, the CDR3 is TGTGCCAGCAGTGTAGAACAGGACAATGAGCAGTTCTTC. Its protein is CASSVEQDNEQFF.

This chain uses TRBV5-1 with TRBJ2-3; D is perhaps TRBD2 (6 bases). CDR3 size: 17 residues. V was cut by 0 bases and J by 1 base, with 15 bases left in between. Germline CDR1 is SGHRS and CDR2 is YFSETQ. The CDR3 loop is CASSLGPRGGGTDTQYF. As DNA, the CDR3 is TGCGCCAGCAGCTTGGGGCCCCGTGGCGGGGGCACAGATACGCAGTATTTT.